A single sample gave rise to the 12 T cell receptor beta chains below, sequenced in a study of cytomegalovirus exposure and HLA in healthy donors. The PCR was carried out with 60 Vbeta primers and 13 Jbeta primers. Repertoires were generated with immunoSEQ multiplex PCR, while TCRdb's copy carries only in-frame clones and drops some. Of roughly 160,000 clones listed, 84% are singletons. The sequenced sample was PBMCs. These TCRs come from a boy aged 2 to 9 in good health and CMV-seronegative.

V and J are TRBV5-4 and TRBJ1-3; tentative D call: TRBD1 (6 bases). The germline V gene encodes CDR1 SGHNT and CDR2 YYREEE (reference sequence). V was pared by 3 bases and J by 3 bases, with 7 bases between. The CDR3 has 13 residues. CDR3 in DNA: TGTGCCAGCAGCTGGGACATTGGAAACACCATATATTTT. This translates into CASSWDIGNTIYF.

The rearrangement uses TRBV6-5 and TRBJ2-1; D may be TRBD1 (5 bases). The V end was cut by 2 bases, the J end by 2 bases, with 7 bases between. Germline V gene lookup returns CDR1 MNHEY and CDR2 SVGAGI. There are 14 residues in the CDR3. This chain's CDR3 is CASSYDSTYNEQFF. The DNA for the CDR3 is TGTGCCAGCAGTTACGACAGTACCTACAATGAGCAGTTCTTC.

The V gene is TRBV27, the J gene TRBJ2-2; TRBD2 matches 7 bases. Germline V gene lookup returns CDR1 MNHEY and CDR2 SMNVEV (reference sequence). This CDR3 spans 13 amino acids. V shed 6 bases and J 3 bases; nucleotides not matched to a gene: 1. CDR3 region: CASRGGYTGELFF. CDR3 coding DNA: TGTGCCAGCAGGGGGGGGTACACCGGGGAGCTGTTTTTT.

V and J are TRBV5-1 and TRBJ2-1; 7 bases are a match to TRBD1. This CDR3 is built from 13 residues. The germline V gene encodes CDR1 SGHRS and CDR2 YFSETQ. V lost 0 bases and J lost 8; bases outside the gene matches: 2. The CDR3 sequence: CASSLVTGYEQFF. The CDR3 coding sequence is TGCGCCAGCAGCTTGGTGACAGGGTATGAGCAGTTCTTC.

CDR3 nucleotide sequence: TGTGCCAGCAGCCTCGGGACAGCGGCACAGCCCCAGCATTTT. This sequence encodes CASSLGTAAQPQHF. The chain uses TRBV13 and TRBJ1-5, with 7 positions matching TRBD1. The CDR3 is 14 residues long. The trim removed 5 bases at V and 7 bases at J, leaving 8 bases unmatched. The germline gives CDR1 PRHDT, CDR2 FYEKMQ (reference sequence).

The chain links TRBV5-1 to TRBJ2-3, with a tentative D call TRBD2 (6 bases). Trimming took off 0 bases at V and 6 bases at J, with 14 bases between the two ends. The germline V gene encodes CDR1 SGHRS and CDR2 YFSETQ. The CDR3 is made up of 15 amino acids. In nucleotides, the CDR3 is TGCGCCAGCAGCTTGGCCGGCGGGACGGGGGATACGCAGTATTTT. Protein sequence: CASSLAGGTGDTQYF.

V is TRBV27 and J is TRBJ1-5, with D possibly TRBD1 on 6 matching bases. Germline values: CDR1 MNHEY, CDR2 SMNVEV (reference sequence). V lost 6 bases and J lost 6, with 15 bases in between. The CDR3 extends over 14 amino acids. The CDR3 is CASSPRQVGQPQHF. CDR3 coding DNA: TGTGCCAGCAGCCCAAGACAGGTTGGTCAGCCCCAGCATTTT.

This clone appeared once. V usage is TRBV2 and J usage is TRBJ2-3, with 9 bases matching TRBD2. With 4 bases clipped from V and 2 bases from J, the junction kept 7 bases outside the gene matches. The CDR3 has 16 residues. The germline gives CDR1 SNHLY, CDR2 FYNNEI. The CDR3 DNA reads as TGTGCCAGCAGTGTGGGCGCGGGAGGGCTCACAGATACGCAGTATTTT. Its protein is CASSVGAGGLTDTQYF.

The rearrangement joins TRBV9 to TRBJ1-1; D is perhaps TRBD1 (5 bases). CDR3 length equals 16 residues. Trimming took off 2 bases at V and 0 bases at J, with 14 bases between the two ends. Germline V gene sequence: CDR1 SGDLS, CDR2 YYNGEE. For the CDR3, the DNA is TGTGCCAGCAGCGTCCACCCCGACAGAATGAACACTGAAGCTTTCTTT. Its translation: CASSVHPDRMNTEAFF.

The chain employs TRBV5-5 and TRBJ1-4, with D possibly being TRBD1 (5 bases). The CDR3 is 15 residues long. V lost 0 bases and J 3 bases, leaving 9 bases between the germline ends. Germline CDR1 SGHKS, CDR2 YYEKEE (reference sequence). CDR3 sequence reads: CASSLVGVPNEKLFF. The DNA for the CDR3 is TGTGCCAGCAGCTTGGTAGGGGTTCCTAATGAAAAACTGTTTTTT.

The V gene is TRBV5-1, the J gene TRBJ2-7; TRBD2 is a possible D gene (6 bases). The CDR3 has 18 amino acids. The germline V and J ends were trimmed by 3 bases and 2 bases, with 24 bases remaining between them. Germline V lookup: CDR1 SGHRS, CDR2 YFSETQ. In DNA form, the CDR3 reads TGCGCCAGCAGCTATGTAGCCACCGATGGGGGGAAGGCCTACGAGCAGTACTTC. It specifies CASSYVATDGGKAYEQYF.

The chain is built from TRBV28 and TRBJ1-2; weak D call: TRBD1 (6 bases). There are 14 residues in the CDR3. The germline V and J ends were trimmed by 3 bases and 3 bases, with 11 bases remaining between them. The germline CDR1 and CDR2 sequences are MDHEN and SYDVKM. CDR3 loop: CASSFRGQYYGYTF. In DNA, the CDR3 is TGTGCCAGCAGTTTTAGAGGACAGTACTATGGCTACACCTTC.